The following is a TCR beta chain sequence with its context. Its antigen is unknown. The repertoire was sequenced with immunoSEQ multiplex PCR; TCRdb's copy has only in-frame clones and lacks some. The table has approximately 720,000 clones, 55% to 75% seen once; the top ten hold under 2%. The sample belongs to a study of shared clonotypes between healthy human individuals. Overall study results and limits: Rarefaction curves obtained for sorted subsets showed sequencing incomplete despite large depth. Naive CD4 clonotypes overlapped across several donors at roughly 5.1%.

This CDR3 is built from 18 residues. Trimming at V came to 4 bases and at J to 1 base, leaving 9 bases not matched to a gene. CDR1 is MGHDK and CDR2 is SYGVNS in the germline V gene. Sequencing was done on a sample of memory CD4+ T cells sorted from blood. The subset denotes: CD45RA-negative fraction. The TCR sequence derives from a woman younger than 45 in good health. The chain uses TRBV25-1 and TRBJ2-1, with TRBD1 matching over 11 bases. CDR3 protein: CASSGRTGGGGSYNEQFF. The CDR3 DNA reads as TGTGCCAGCAGTGGACGGACAGGGGGCGGGGGTTCCTACAATGAGCAGTTCTTC.